This T cell receptor beta chain emerged from a study of control samples from healthy donors and cancer patients. J gave up 1 base and V 2 bases, and 8 bases lay outside the gene matches. The germline CDR1 and CDR2 sequences are SGDLS and YYNGEE. CDR3 length: 19 amino acids. Assay used: immunoSEQ multiplex PCR; TCRdb lists only in-frame clones, some missing. Altogether 110,000 to 150,000 clones are present, about 90% being singletons, with the ten largest covering 5.5% to 9%. The sequenced sample was blood. This sequence was found in a young man in good health. The chain joins TRBV9 to TRBJ2-3; 15 nucleotides line up with TRBD2. CDR3 region: CASSVSGLAGGVGTDTQYF. As DNA, the CDR3 is TGTGCCAGCAGCGTGTCCGGACTAGCGGGGGGGGTTGGCACAGATACGCAGTATTTT. Full variable domain (missing parts from reference TRBV9 and TRBJ2-3): DSGVTQTPKHLITATGQRVTLRCSPRSGDLSVYWYQQSLDQGLQFLIQYYNGEERAKGNILERFSAQQFPDLHSELNLSSLELGDSALYFCASSVSGLAGGVGTDTQYFGPGTRLTVL.